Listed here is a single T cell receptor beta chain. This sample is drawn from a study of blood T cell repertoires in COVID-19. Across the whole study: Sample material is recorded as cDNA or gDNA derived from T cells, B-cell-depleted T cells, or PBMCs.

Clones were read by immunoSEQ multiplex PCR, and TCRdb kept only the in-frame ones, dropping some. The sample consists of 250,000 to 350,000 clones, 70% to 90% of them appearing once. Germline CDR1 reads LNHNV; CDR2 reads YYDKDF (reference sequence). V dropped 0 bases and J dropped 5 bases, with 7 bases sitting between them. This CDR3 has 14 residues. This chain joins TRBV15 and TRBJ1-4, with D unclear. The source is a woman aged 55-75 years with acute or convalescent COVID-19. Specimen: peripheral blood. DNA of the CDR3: TGTGCCACCAGCAGAGACAGGTTAAATGAAAAACTGTTTTTT. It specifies CATSRDRLNEKLFF.